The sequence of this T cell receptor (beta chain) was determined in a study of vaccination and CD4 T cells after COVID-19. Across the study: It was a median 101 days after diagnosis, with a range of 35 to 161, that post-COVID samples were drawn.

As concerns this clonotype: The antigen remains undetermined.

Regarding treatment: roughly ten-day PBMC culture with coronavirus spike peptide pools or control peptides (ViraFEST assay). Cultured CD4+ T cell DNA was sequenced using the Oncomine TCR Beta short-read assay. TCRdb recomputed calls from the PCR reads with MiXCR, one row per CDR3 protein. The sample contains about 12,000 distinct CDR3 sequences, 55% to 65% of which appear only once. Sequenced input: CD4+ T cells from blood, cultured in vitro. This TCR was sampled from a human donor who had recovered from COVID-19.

CDR3 DNA: TGTGCCAGTAGTAGTGGACAGGCCTTGAACACTGAAGCTTTCTTT. It yields the protein CASSSGQALNTEAFF. The genes are TRBV19 and TRBJ1-1; 7 bases are shared with TRBD1. The CDR3 is made up of 15 amino acids. The germline CDR1 and CDR2 sequences are LNHDA and SQIVND (reference sequence). After removal of 4 bases from V and 0 bases from J, the junction contained 5 bases not matched to a gene. Based on the CDR3 plus reference TRBV19 and TRBJ1-1, the full variable domain is DGGITQSPKYLFRKEGQNVTLSCEQNLNHDAMYWYRQDPGQGLRLIYYSQIVNDFQKGDIAEGYSVSREKKESFPLTVTSAQKNPTAFYLCASSSGQALNTEAFFGQGTRLTVV.